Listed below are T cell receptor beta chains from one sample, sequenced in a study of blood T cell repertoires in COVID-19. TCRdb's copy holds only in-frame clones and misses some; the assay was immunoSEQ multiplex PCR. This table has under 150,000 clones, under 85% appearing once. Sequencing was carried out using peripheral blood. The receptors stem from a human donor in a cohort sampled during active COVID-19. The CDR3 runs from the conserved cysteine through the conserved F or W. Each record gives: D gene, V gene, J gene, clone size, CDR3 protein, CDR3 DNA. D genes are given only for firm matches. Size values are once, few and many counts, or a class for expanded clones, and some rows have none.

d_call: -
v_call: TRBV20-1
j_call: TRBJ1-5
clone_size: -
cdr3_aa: CSASVGAGQPQHF
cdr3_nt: TGCAGTGCTAGTGTGGGGGCCGGTCAGCCCCAGCATTTT

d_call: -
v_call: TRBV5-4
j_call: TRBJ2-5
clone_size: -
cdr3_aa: CARGAGRRGGETQYF
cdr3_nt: TGTGCCAGGGGGGCAGGTCGTCGAGGGGGAGAGACCCAGTACTTC

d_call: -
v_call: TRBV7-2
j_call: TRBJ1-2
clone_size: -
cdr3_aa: CASSQQARGYTF
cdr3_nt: TGTGCCAGCAGCCAACAGGCGCGGGGCTACACCTTC

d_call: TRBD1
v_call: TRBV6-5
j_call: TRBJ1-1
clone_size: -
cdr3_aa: CASSYGTGGTEAFF
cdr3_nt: TGTGCCAGCAGTTATGGGACAGGGGGCACTGAAGCTTTCTTT

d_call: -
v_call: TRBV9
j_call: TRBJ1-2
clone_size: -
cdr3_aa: CASSVDTGNYGYTF
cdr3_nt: TGTGCCAGCAGCGTAGACACAGGGAACTATGGCTACACCTTC

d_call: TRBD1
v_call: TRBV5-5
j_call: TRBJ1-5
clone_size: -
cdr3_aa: CASSLGIQGAGQPQHF
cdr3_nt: TGTGCCAGCAGCTTGGGAATTCAGGGGGCCGGGCAGCCCCAGCATTTT

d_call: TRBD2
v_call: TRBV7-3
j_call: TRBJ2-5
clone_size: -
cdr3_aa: CASSSLAGGRETQYF
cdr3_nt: TGTGCCAGCAGCTCCCTAGCGGGGGGGCGAGAGACCCAGTACTTC

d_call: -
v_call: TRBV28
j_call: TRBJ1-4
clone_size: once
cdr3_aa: CASRAPGGTEKLFF
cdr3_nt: TGTGCCAGCAGGGCCCCGGGGGGGACTGAAAAACTGTTTTTT

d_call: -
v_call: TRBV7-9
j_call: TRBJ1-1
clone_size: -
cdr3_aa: CASSSQGPTEAFF
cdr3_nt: TGTGCCAGCAGCTCGCAGGGTCCAACTGAAGCTTTCTTT

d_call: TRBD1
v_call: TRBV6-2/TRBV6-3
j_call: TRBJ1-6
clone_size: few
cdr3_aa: CASSYRRTGDNSPLHF
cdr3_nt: TGTGCCAGCAGTTACCGACGAACAGGGGACAATTCACCCCTCCACTTT

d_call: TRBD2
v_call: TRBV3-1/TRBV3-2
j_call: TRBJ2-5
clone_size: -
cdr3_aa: CASSPGTSGGALETQYF
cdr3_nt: TGTGCCAGCAGCCCCGGGACTAGCGGGGGGGCGTTAGAGACCCAGTACTTC

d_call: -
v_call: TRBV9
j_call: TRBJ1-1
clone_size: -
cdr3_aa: CASSFGAYGNTEAFF
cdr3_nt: TGTGCCAGCAGCTTTGGGGCATATGGGAACACTGAAGCTTTCTTT

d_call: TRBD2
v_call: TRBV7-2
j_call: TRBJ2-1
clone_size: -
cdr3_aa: CASSLKRGNEQFF
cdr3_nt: TGTGCCAGCAGCCTGAAGCGGGGGAATGAGCAGTTCTTC

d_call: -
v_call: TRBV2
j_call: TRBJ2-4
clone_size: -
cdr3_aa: CASSGAVALIQYF
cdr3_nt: TGTGCCAGCAGTGGGGCAGTGGCTCTTATTCAGTACTTC

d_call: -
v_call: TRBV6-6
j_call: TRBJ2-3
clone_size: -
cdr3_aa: CASSYPRGATDTQYF
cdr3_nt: TGTGCCAGCAGTTACCCCCGGGGGGCGACAGATACGCAGTATTTT

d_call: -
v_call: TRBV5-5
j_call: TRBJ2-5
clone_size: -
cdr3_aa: CASSLRAGEETQYF
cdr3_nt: TGTGCCAGCAGCTTGCGGGCAGGGGAAGAGACCCAGTACTTC

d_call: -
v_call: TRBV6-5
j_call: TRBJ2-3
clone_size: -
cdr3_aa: CASSPLMEGTATQYF
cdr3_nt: TGTGCCAGCAGCCCGCTGATGGAGGGGACGGCTACGCAGTATTTT

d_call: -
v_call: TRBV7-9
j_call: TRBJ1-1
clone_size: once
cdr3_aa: CASSPRGIGAEAFF
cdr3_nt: TGTGCCAGCAGCCCCAGGGGTATTGGCGCTGAAGCTTTCTTT

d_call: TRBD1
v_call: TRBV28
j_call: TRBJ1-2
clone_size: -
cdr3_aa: CASRVLDRDGYTF
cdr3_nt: TGTGCCAGCAGGGTCCTCGACAGGGATGGCTACACCTTC

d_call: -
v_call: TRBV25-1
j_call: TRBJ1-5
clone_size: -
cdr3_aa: CASGTGNQPQHF
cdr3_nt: TGTGCCAGCGGTACAGGGAATCAGCCCCAGCATTTT

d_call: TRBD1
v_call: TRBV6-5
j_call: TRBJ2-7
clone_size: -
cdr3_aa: CASTEMTGTSYEQYF
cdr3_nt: TGTGCCAGCACCGAAATGACAGGGACCTCCTACGAGCAGTACTTC

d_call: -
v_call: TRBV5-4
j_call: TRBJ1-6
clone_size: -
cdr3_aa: CASSSTQVVDSPLHF
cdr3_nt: TGTGCCAGCAGCTCCACCCAGGTAGTGGATTCACCCCTCCACTTT

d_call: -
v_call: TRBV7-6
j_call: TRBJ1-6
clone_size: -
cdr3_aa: CASSLQAGGNSPLHF
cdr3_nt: TGTGCCAGCAGCTTGCAAGCGGGAGGGAATTCACCCCTCCACTTT

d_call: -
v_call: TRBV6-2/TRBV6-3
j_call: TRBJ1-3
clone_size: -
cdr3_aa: CASSYGGSGNTIYF
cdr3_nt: TGTGCCAGCAGTTATGGAGGCTCTGGAAACACCATATATTTT

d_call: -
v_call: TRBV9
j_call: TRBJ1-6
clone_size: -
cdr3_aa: CASSVTGAGDSPLHF
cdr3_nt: TGTGCCAGCAGCGTAACCGGGGCGGGGGATTCACCCCTCCACTTT

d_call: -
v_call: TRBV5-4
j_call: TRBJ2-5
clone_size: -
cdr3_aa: CASSLMGREILRETQYF
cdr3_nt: TGTGCCAGCAGCTTGATGGGCAGGGAAATTTTGAGGGAGACCCAGTACTTC

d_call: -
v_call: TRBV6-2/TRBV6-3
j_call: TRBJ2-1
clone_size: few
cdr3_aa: CASSYGGANNEQFF
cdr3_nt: TGTGCCAGCAGTTACGGGGGGGCCAACAATGAGCAGTTCTTC

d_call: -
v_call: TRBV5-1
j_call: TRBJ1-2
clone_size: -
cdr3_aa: CASSLVGQGLYGYTF
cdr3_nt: TGCGCCAGCAGCTTGGTGGGGCAGGGCCTCTATGGCTACACCTTC

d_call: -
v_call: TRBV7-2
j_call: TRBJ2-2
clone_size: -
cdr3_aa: CASSPGSGTGELFF
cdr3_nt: TGTGCCAGCAGCCCCGGGTCGGGAACCGGGGAGCTGTTTTTT

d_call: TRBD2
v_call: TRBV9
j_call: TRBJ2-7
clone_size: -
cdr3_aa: CASSRAGGSGYEQYF
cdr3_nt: TGTGCCAGCAGCCGGGCGGGGGGCTCGGGTTACGAGCAGTACTTC

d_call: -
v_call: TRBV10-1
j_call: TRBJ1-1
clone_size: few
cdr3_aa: CASPRVWAFF
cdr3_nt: TGCGCCAGTCCCAGGGTGTGGGCTTTCTTT

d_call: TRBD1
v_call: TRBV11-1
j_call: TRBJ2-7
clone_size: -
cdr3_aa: CASSLDRGVSSYEQYF
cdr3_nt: TGTGCCAGCAGCTTAGACAGGGGGGTAAGCTCCTACGAGCAGTACTTC

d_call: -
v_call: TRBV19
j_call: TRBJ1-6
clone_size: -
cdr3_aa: CASSSDNSPLHF
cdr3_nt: TGTGCCAGTTCCTCTGATAATTCACCCCTCCACTTT

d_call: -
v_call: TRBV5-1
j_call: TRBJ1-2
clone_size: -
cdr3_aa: CASSLGQANYGYTF
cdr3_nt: TGCGCCAGCAGCTTGGGCCAGGCTAACTATGGCTACACCTTC

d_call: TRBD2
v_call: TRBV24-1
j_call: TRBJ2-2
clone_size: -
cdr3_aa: CATSDPSGGDTGELFF
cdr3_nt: TGTGCCACCAGTGATCCTAGCGGGGGAGACACCGGGGAGCTGTTTTTT

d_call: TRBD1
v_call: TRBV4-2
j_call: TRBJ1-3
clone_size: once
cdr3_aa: CASSQYSTGGDFGNTIYF
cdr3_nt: TGTGCCAGCAGCCAATATTCGACAGGGGGCGATTTTGGAAACACCATATATTTT

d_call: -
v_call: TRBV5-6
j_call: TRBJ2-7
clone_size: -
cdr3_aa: CASSFRGGSHYEQYF
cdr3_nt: TGTGCCAGCAGCTTTCGGGGTGGGTCGCACTACGAGCAGTACTTC

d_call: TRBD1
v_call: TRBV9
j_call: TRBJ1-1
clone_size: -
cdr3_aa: CASSVKGAGTEAFF
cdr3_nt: TGTGCCAGCAGCGTCAAGGGGGCTGGCACTGAAGCTTTCTTT

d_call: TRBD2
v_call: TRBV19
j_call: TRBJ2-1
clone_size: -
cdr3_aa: CASTQAGGLNEQFF
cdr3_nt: TGTGCCAGTACCCAGGCGGGGGGGCTCAATGAGCAGTTCTTC

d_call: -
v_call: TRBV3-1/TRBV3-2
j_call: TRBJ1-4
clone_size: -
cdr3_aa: CASSRGSYNEKLFF
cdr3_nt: TGTGCCAGCAGTCGGGGGTCCTATAATGAAAAACTGTTTTTT

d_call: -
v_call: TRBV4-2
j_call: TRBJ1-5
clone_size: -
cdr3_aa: CASSQGGYGQPQHF
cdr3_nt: TGTGCCAGCAGCCAAGGAGGGTACGGTCAGCCCCAGCATTTT

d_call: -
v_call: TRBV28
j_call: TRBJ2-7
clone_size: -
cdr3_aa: CASSPSLAGGEQYF
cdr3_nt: TGTGCCAGCAGCCCCTCCCTAGCCGGGGGCGAGCAGTACTTC

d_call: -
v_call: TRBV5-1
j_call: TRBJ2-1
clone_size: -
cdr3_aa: CASSLIWGGDNEQFF
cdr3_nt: TGCGCCAGCAGCCTCATTTGGGGGGGCGACAATGAGCAGTTCTTC

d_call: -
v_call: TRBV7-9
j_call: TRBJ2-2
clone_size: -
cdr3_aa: CASSLSAGVANTGELFF
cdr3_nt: TGTGCCAGCAGCTTAAGCGCAGGGGTGGCGAACACCGGGGAGCTGTTTTTT

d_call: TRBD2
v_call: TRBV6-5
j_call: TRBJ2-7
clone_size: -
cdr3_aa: CASGRDLTYEQYF
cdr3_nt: TGTGCCAGCGGGAGGGACCTCACCTACGAGCAGTACTTC

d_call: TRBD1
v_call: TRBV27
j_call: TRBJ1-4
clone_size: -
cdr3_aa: CASSQRQGGEKLFF
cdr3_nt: TGTGCCAGCAGTCAAAGACAGGGTGGAGAAAAACTGTTTTTT

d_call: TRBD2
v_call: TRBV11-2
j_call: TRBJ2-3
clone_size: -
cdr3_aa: CASSLVSGGRADTQYF
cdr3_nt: TGTGCCAGCAGCTTAGTGTCGGGGGGGCGGGCAGATACGCAGTATTTT

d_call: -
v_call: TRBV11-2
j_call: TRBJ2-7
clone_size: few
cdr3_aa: CASSLNLAVSSYEQYF
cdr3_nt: TGTGCCAGCAGCTTAAACCTCGCAGTAAGCTCCTACGAGCAGTACTTC

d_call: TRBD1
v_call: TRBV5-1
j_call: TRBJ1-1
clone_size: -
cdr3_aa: CASSYNRQGDTEAFF
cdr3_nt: TGCGCCAGCAGCTATAACAGACAGGGGGACACTGAAGCTTTCTTT

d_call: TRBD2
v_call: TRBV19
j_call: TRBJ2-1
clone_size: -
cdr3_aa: CASSIPSGGLNEQFF
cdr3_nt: TGTGCCAGTAGTATCCCCAGCGGGGGGCTCAATGAGCAGTTCTTC